This TCR beta chain derives from a study of T-cell memory formation after mild COVID-19. Turning to the study itself: TCR clusters mostly belonged to single donors. Study conclusions and caveats: Later expanders leaned CD4+, whereas day 15 to 85 contracting clones were balanced CD4/CD8. For contracting clones, CD4+ ones sat mainly in CM and EM, CD8+ in EMRA.

The J segment lost 3 bases and the V segment lost 3 bases, leaving 7 bases of the junction unmatched. Per the germline V gene, CDR1 is KGHDR and CDR2 is SFDVKD. This CDR3 contains 16 residues. For this clonotype: Its antigen is still unknown.

TCRdb re-analysed the 5' RACE reads in MiXCR, keeping a single row per CDR3 protein. The sample has around 150,000 distinct CDR3 sequences, about a third seen once. The chain employs TRBV24-1 and TRBJ1-3, with 7 bases that match TRBD1. The TCR was taken from an adult woman who had mild COVID-19 (a few samples of this study predate the infection). Cell type and time point are not known. Sequenced sample: PBMCs or a T cell subset sorted from them (not recorded which). The CDR3 here is CATSDPPGQDGNTIYF. DNA for the CDR3: TGTGCCACCAGTGATCCACCCGGACAGGATGGAAACACCATATATTTT.